The present entry profiles one T cell receptor beta chain with its context. This sample was taken from a study of blood T cell repertoires in COVID-19. The CDR3 length is 13 residues. With 3 bases removed from V and 8 bases from J, the gap between germline ends came to 12 bases. Germline CDR1 KGHDR, CDR2 SFDVKD. Profiling relied on immunoSEQ multiplex PCR, and the TCRdb table lists in-frame clones only, not all of them. In the table there are some 300,000 clones, 70% to 90% of which are singletons. This TCR was sampled from a woman aged 30 to 39 who had recovered from COVID-19. The specimen sequenced was PBMCs or T cells enriched from blood (not recorded which). The chain links TRBV24-1 to TRBJ1-1; D remains ambiguous. The chain's CDR3 is CATSDPPGAEAFF. CDR3 in DNA: TGTGCCACCAGTGATCCCCCAGGCGCCGAAGCTTTCTTT.